This T cell receptor beta chain appears in the sequencing data of a study of blood T cells in healthy people across ages. Germline CDR1 is MNHEY and CDR2 is SVGEGT. The CDR3 length is 14 residues. V trimming: 2 bases; J trimming: 6 bases; junction bases outside the gene matches: 6. Combining a sample-barcoded 5' primer with a J-beta primer mix, a second PCR ran for roughly 7 to 12 cycles. TCRdb passed the 5' RACE reads through MiXCR, listing each CDR3 protein once. The data hold roughly 410,000 distinct CDR3 sequences, with roughly half observed a single time. Each donor supplied ten milliliters of peripheral blood.

The sample consisted of blood. This TCR derives from a man aged 55-75 years in good health. The genes are TRBV6-2 or TRBV6-3 and TRBJ2-5, with 7 nucleotides matching TRBD1. DNA for the CDR3: TGTGCCAGCAGTTACCGACAGGGCGTGAAGACCCAGTACTTC. As protein: CASSYRQGVKTQYF.